This record looks at one T cell receptor (beta chain) sequence and its context. This CDR3 is also generated by other DNA sequences in the sample. This sample is part of a study of shared clonotypes between healthy human individuals. Overall study: A couple of women and a few men aged 18 to 49 made up the donors.

Once extracted for a subset, genomic DNA was divided evenly among several immunoSEQ plates. Some clones are missing from TCRdb's copy, which holds only in-frame ones; the method was immunoSEQ multiplex PCR. The table shows approximately 460,000 clones, with 77% occurring only once. V was pared by 2 bases and J by 2 bases, with 7 bases of the junction left unmatched. This CDR3 comprises 15 residues. Per germline, CDR1 SGDLS and CDR2 YYNGEE. Sequenced: PBMCs. The sequence came from a woman between 40 and 55 years old in good health. Some clones in this sample may be carry-over from other donors' samples. The gene calls are TRBV9 and TRBJ2-7; 7 nucleotides agree with TRBD1. The DNA for the CDR3 is TGTGCCAGCAGCGTGACCCGGGACAGTCCCTACGAGCAGTACTTC. Its translation: CASSVTRDSPYEQYF.